What follows are 15 T cell receptor beta chains derived from one specimen sequenced in a study of T cell therapy after organ transplantation. The method was immunoSEQ multiplex PCR; TCRdb's version includes in-frame clones alone and lacks a portion of them. The sample records some 47,000 clones, 94% being singletons. These receptors' antigens are unknown. Specimen: CD8+ T cells from blood, collected before autologous CMV-specific T cell therapy. These receptors originate from a human patient who had received a solid organ transplant and had CMV disease.

The J gene is TRBJ1-1, the V gene TRBV6-4; possible D gene TRBD1, 5 bases. V lost 5 bases and J 1 base, leaving 11 bases between the germline ends. Looked up from germline, CDR1 is MRHNA and CDR2 is SNTAGT. The CDR3 has 14 amino acids. CDR3 sequence (DNA): TGTGCCAGCAGTCTAGGGACGGGGAACACTGAAGCTTTCTTT. It specifies CASSLGTGNTEAFF.

Note on this clone: A much larger clonotype is one base distant, so this may be a read error. The CDR3 DNA reads as TGTGCCAGCAGCTTGGCCTACGAGCAGTACTTC. The encoded protein is CASSLAYEQYF. The chain uses TRBV5-8 and TRBJ2-7; no reliable D call. Looked up from germline, CDR1 is SGHTS and CDR2 is YDEGEE. The CDR3 is 11 amino acids. The V end was cut by 0 bases, the J end by 2 bases, with 0 bases between. The variable domain in full, completed from reference TRBV5-8 and TRBJ2-7, reads EAGVTQSPTHLIKTRGQQATLRCSPISGHTSVYWYQQALGLGLQFLLWYDEGEERNRGNFPPRFSGRQFPNYSSELNVNALELEDSALYLCASSLAYEQYFGPGTRLTVT.

The rearrangement joins TRBV5-8 to TRBJ2-5; possible D gene TRBD1, 6 bases. Germline V gene sequence: CDR1 SGHTS, CDR2 YDEGEE. Trimming removed 0 bases at V and 7 bases at J, with 22 bases between. This CDR3 is 17 amino acids long. The CDR3 region has the DNA TGTGCCAGCAGCTTGGCAACCAGGGACAACCCCAGGGGGACCCAGTACTTC. As protein: CASSLATRDNPRGTQYF.

The V gene is TRBV7-9, the J gene TRBJ1-2, with TRBD1 matching 7 bases. The trim removed 4 bases at V and 6 bases at J, leaving 11 bases unmatched. Per germline, CDR1 SEHNR and CDR2 FQNEAQ (reference sequence). CDR3 length: 15 amino acids. The CDR3 sequence is CASSSAGQSLNGYTF. The DNA for the CDR3 is TGTGCCAGCAGCTCCGCGGGACAGTCTTTGAATGGCTACACCTTC.

The V call is TRBV7-9, the J call TRBJ2-2; D unclear. In germline, CDR1 is SEHNR, CDR2 FQNEAQ (reference sequence). Trimming pared 4 bases from V and 6 bases from J, leaving 9 bases between. The CDR3 totals 13 residues. For the CDR3, the DNA is TGTGCCAGCAGCTCAGGACGCTCCGGGGAGCTGTTTTTT. Translation: CASSSGRSGELFF.

This chain joins TRBV10-1 and TRBJ2-3; D not resolved. V lost 3 bases, J lost 2 bases, and 9 bases lay in between. This CDR3 region has 14 residues. CDR1 is WNHNN and CDR2 is SYGVQD in the germline V gene (reference sequence). Here the CDR3 DNA reads TGCGCCAGCAGTGATTTTGGGTCCACAGATACGCAGTATTTT. It is translated as CASSDFGSTDTQYF.

The rearrangement uses TRBV10-3 and TRBJ2-1, with D possibly TRBD2 on 6 matching bases. The CDR3 has 16 amino acids. The V and J ends lost 11 bases and 5 bases respectively, with 25 bases between them. Germline assignment: CDR1 ENHRY and CDR2 SYGVKD. CDR3 residues: CAASLKEQEGDNEQFF. As DNA, the CDR3 is TGTGCCGCCTCCTTGAAGGAGCAGGAGGGCGACAATGAGCAGTTCTTC.

CDR3 sequence reads: CASSLWGTGEVGETQYF. As DNA, the CDR3 is TGTGCCAGCAGTTTATGGGGGACAGGCGAGGTAGGGGAGACCCAGTACTTC. This chain connects TRBV27 to TRBJ2-5; TRBD1 agrees at 8 bases. The germline V gene has CDR1 MNHEY and CDR2 SMNVEV (reference sequence). With V trimmed by 1 base and J by 5 bases, 12 bases remained unmatched. The CDR3 extends over 17 amino acids.

The CDR3 nucleotides read TGTGCCAGCAGCTTAGAGTTTTTTTTGAGGATTGCAACTAATGAAAAACTGTTTTTT. Translation: CASSLEFFLRIATNEKLFF. The genes are TRBV11-3 and TRBJ1-4; no clear D gene. V was pared by 0 bases and J by 0 bases, with 17 bases between. The CDR3 is 19 amino acids. Germline CDR1 is SGHNT and CDR2 is YENEEA. The full variable domain, its missing parts supplied by reference TRBV11-3 and TRBJ1-4, is EAGVVQSPRYKIIEKKQPVAFWCNPISGHNTLYWYLQNLGQGPELLIRYENEEAVDDSQLPKDRFSAERLKGVDSTLKIQPAELGDSAVYLCASSLEFFLRIATNEKLFFGSGTQLSVL.

The chain links TRBV7-3 to TRBJ1-1, with D uncertain. CDR3 size: 13 residues. Germline V lookup: CDR1 SGHTA, CDR2 FQGTGA. V was cut by 5 bases and J by 4 bases, with 11 bases left in between. CDR3 DNA sequence: TGTGCCAGCAGCCCCCGTGGGCCCACTGAAGCTTTCTTT. The encoded protein is CASSPRGPTEAFF.

The CDR3 region has the DNA TGTGCCTGGAGTCCAGACAGGAGCTCCTATAATTCACCCCTCCACTTT. It specifies CAWSPDRSSYNSPLHF. The V call is TRBV30, the J call TRBJ1-6; D possibly corresponds to TRBD1 (6 bases). The CDR3 runs 16 residues. Germline V CDR1 and CDR2: GTSNPN, SVGIG (reference sequence). V was trimmed by 2 bases and J by 0 bases, leaving 11 bases between them. Combining the CDR3 with reference TRBV30 and TRBJ1-6 gives the whole variable domain SQTIHQWPATLVQPVGSPLSLECTVEGTSNPNLYWYRQAAGRGLQLLFYSVGIGQISSEVPQNLSASRPQDRQFILSSKKLLLSDSGFYLCAWSPDRSSYNSPLHFGNGTRLTVT.

The rearrangement links TRBV2 to TRBJ2-7; D remains unclear. Germline V CDR1 and CDR2: SNHLY, FYNNEI. There are 15 residues in the CDR3. V was cut by 0 bases and J by 2 bases, with 11 bases left in between. In DNA, the CDR3 is TGTGCCAGCAGTGAAGCCCTATGGCGGACCTACGAGCAGTACTTC. Protein sequence: CASSEALWRTYEQYF.

The rearrangement joins TRBV5-4 to TRBJ2-7; D uncertain. CDR1 is SGHNT and CDR2 is YYREEE in the germline V gene (reference sequence). V lost 3 bases to trimming and J lost 0 bases, with 4 bases between them. The CDR3 sequence is 12 residues long. CDR3 in DNA: TGTGCCAGCAGCTCAAACTCCTACGAGCAGTACTTC. Translated, it gives CASSSNSYEQYF.

This chain links TRBV5-1 with TRBJ2-7; TRBD1 agrees at 8 bases. V lost 2 bases to trimming and J lost 6 bases; unmatched junction nucleotides: 10. Germline V gene sequence: CDR1 SGHRS, CDR2 YFSETQ. The length of the CDR3 is 15 residues. CDR3 in DNA: TGCGCCAGCAGCTTACGGCAGGGGGCCGTCCCCGAGCAGTACTTC. Translating it yields CASSLRQGAVPEQYF. Drawing the rest from reference TRBV5-1 and TRBJ2-7, the complete variable domain is KAGVTQTPRYLIKTRGQQVTLSCSPISGHRSVSWYQQTPGQGLQFLFEYFSETQRNKGNFPGRFSGRQFSNSRSEMNVSTLELGDSALYLCASSLRQGAVPEQYFGPGTRLTVT.

A word on this clone: A read error may produce the germline difference seen at one junction end. The V and J genes are TRBV5-3 and TRBJ2-7; D remains ambiguous. TRBV5-3 is assigned to the ORF class and has an uncertain function. CDR3 length: 15 amino acids. CDR3 sequence reads: CASSLVGVRAYEQYF. Written as DNA, the CDR3 is TGTGCCAGCAGCTTGGTTGGTGTCAGAGCCTACGAGCAGTACTTC.